The TCR beta chain described here comes from a study of T-cell memory formation after mild COVID-19. TCRdb re-derived calls from the 5' RACE reads in MiXCR, one entry per CDR3 protein. Here the sample spans around 90,000 distinct CDR3 sequences, about 15% being singletons. V lost 1 base and J 5 bases, leaving 11 bases between the germline ends. Germline CDR1 and CDR2: LGHNA and YNFKEQ. The CDR3 is 14 residues long. This clonotype turned up a few times. The J gene is TRBJ2-5, the V gene TRBV4-2, with D hard to call. Sequenced sample: PBMCs or a T cell subset sorted from them (not recorded which). This sequence was found in a man younger than 35 who had mild COVID-19 (a few samples of this study predate the infection). Cell type and time point are not known. CDR3 sequence (DNA): TGTGCCAGCAGCCAAGGGGATAGGTGGGAGACCCAGTACTTC. Its protein product is CASSQGDRWETQYF.